A single sample gave rise to the 29 T cell receptor beta chains below, sequenced in a study of T cell repertoires in cytomegalovirus infection. TCRdb analysed the reads with MiXCR anew, one entry per CDR3 protein. The table shows 200,000 to 300,000 distinct CDR3 sequences, with roughly 10% occurring only once. The sample comprised PBMCs. All receptors come from a human donor in good health (CMV status not recorded). Some clones in this sample may be carry-over from other donors' samples.

This clonotype was counted only a few times. The rearrangement links TRBV25-1 to TRBJ2-2; tentative D call: TRBD1 (5 bases). Germline values: CDR1 MGHDK, CDR2 SYGVNS. Trimming removed 6 bases at V and 0 bases at J, with 5 bases between. CDR3 length: 13 residues. The CDR3 DNA reads TGTGCCAGCAGGGACACGAACACCGGGGAGCTGTTTTTT. Protein: CASRDTNTGELFF. The full variable domain, with the rest looked up from reference TRBV25-1 and TRBJ2-2, is EADIYQTPRYLVIGTGKKITLECSQTMGHDKMYWYQQDPGMELHLIHYSYGVNSTEKGDLSSESTVSRIRTEHFPLTLESARPSHTSQYLCASRDTNTGELFFGEGSRLTVL.

Ten or more counts support this clonotype. The V gene is TRBV7-6, the J gene TRBJ1-5; D might be TRBD1 (6 bases). This CDR3 has 13 amino acids. The germline V and J ends were trimmed by 2 bases and 11 bases, with 13 bases remaining between them. Germline CDR1 reads SGHVS; CDR2 reads FNYEAQ. The CDR3 bases are TGTGCCAGCAGCTTAAACCACAGGGAGGCCCAGCATTTT. This gives the protein CASSLNHREAQHF.

This clonotype was observed at least ten times. A junction boundary mismatches the germline segment, possibly from a read error. The genes are TRBV28 and TRBJ2-7; tentative D call: TRBD1 (6 bases). CDR1 is MDHEN, CDR2 SYDVKM, per germline. The CDR3 runs to 13 residues. CDR3 amino acids: CASSRGSSNEQYF. CDR3 DNA: TGTGCCAGCAGCAGGGGCTCCTCCAACGAGCAGTACTTC.

In this sample, this clonotype turned up a few times. J is TRBJ1-1 and V is TRBV7-3; a weak D match, TRBD1 (6 bases). V dropped 4 bases and J dropped 4 bases, with 10 bases sitting between them. The CDR3 has 13 amino acids. Looked up from germline, CDR1 is SGHTA and CDR2 is FQGTGA. The CDR3 nucleotides read TGTGCCAGCAGCTCAACAGGGACCACTGAAGCTTTCTTT. Its protein is CASSSTGTTEAFF.

The table lists this clonotype with many counts. The J gene is TRBJ2-1, the V gene TRBV11-2; 12 nucleotides agree with TRBD2. V shed 5 bases and J 0 bases; nucleotides not matched to a gene: 11. The CDR3 loop spans 19 amino acids. The germline V gene encodes CDR1 SGHAT and CDR2 FQNNGV. In DNA, the CDR3 is TGTGCCAGCAGCCGGGGGGCTAGCGGGGGGGCCCCCTCCTACAATGAGCAGTTCTTC. It encodes CASSRGASGGAPSYNEQFF.

The chain links TRBV7-8 to TRBJ2-2; D may correspond to TRBD1 or TRBD2 (5 bases each). The ends were cut back, 5 bases at V and 6 bases at J, with 13 bases in the middle. Germline V gives CDR1 SGHVS, CDR2 FQNEAQ. The CDR3 totals 14 residues. CDR3 in amino acids: CASSIPGDPGELFF. The DNA of the CDR3 is TGTGCCAGCAGCATCCCTGGGGACCCCGGGGAGCTGTTTTTT.

This clonotype was counted a few times. The rearrangement joins TRBV6-2 or TRBV6-3 to TRBJ2-2, with D maybe TRBD1 (5 bases). Trimming pared 7 bases from V and 6 bases from J, leaving 12 bases between. The CDR3 consists of 13 residues. CDR1 is MNHEY and CDR2 is SVGEGT in the germline V gene. Here the CDR3 reads CASINTGAGELFF. DNA of the CDR3: TGTGCCAGCATTAATACAGGAGCCGGGGAGCTGTTTTTT.

At least ten counts were recorded for this clonotype. The V and J genes are TRBV6-6 and TRBJ1-6; D is undetermined. The CDR3 runs 11 residues. Germline CDR1 MNHNY, CDR2 SVGAGI (reference sequence). V was trimmed by 7 bases and J by 8 bases, leaving 6 bases between them. DNA of the CDR3: TGTGCCAGCACGGCCGATTCACCCCTCCACTTT. Its translation is CASTADSPLHF.

The table lists this clonotype with many counts. The rearrangement links TRBV7-2 to TRBJ1-3, with no clear D. There are 16 residues in the CDR3. Trimming pared 1 base from V and 2 bases from J, leaving 12 bases between. Germline V gene sequence: CDR1 SGHTA, CDR2 FQGNSA. CDR3 region: CASSLGWAATGNTIYF. The CDR3 DNA reads as TGTGCCAGCAGCTTAGGTTGGGCAGCAACTGGAAACACCATATATTTT.

Ten or more counts support this clonotype. The chain employs TRBV7-9 and TRBJ1-1; D is unresolved. CDR1 and CDR2 (germline): SEHNR, FQNEAQ (reference sequence). This CDR3 has 18 residues. Trimming stripped 1 base from V and 1 base from J, with 19 bases between. CDR3 sequence reads: CASSLDRTQPPGNTEAFF. The CDR3 DNA is TGTGCCAGCAGCTTAGATCGTACTCAGCCACCGGGGAACACTGAAGCTTTCTTT.

This clonotype came up many times. The genes are TRBV7-2 and TRBJ2-1; the D gene is possibly TRBD1 (5 bases). The CDR3 contains 16 residues. Germline CDR1 is SGHTA and CDR2 is FQGNSA. V lost 5 bases to trimming and J lost 4 bases, with 18 bases between them. CDR3 coding DNA: TGTGCCAGCAGCGCAGTAAGGGGCCTGTTTTACAATGAGCAGTTCTTC. It is translated as CASSAVRGLFYNEQFF.

This clonotype came up many times. This chain joins TRBV7-2 and TRBJ1-2; tentative D call: TRBD1 (6 bases). Germline CDR1 is SGHTA and CDR2 is FQGNSA. The CDR3 covers 13 residues. Deletions cut 3 bases from V and 4 bases from J, with 9 bases between. DNA of the CDR3: TGTGCCAGCAGCTTTGTACAGGGCTATGGCTACACCTTC. This translates into CASSFVQGYGYTF.

The chain has TRBV7-9 and TRBJ2-5, with D perhaps TRBD2 (6 bases). The CDR3 has 14 residues. In germline, CDR1 is SEHNR, CDR2 FQNEAQ (reference sequence). Between the trimmed V and J ends, which lost 0 bases and 4 bases, there was a span of 9 bases. CDR3 region: CASSLASSAETQYF. Written as DNA, the CDR3 is TGTGCCAGCAGCTTAGCATCTAGCGCAGAGACCCAGTACTTC. Based on the CDR3 plus reference TRBV7-9 and TRBJ2-5, the full variable domain is DTGVSQNPRHKITKRGQNVTFRCDPISEHNRLYWYRQTLGQGPEFLTYFQNEAQLEKSRLLSDRFSAERPKGSFSTLEIQRTEQGDSAMYLCASSLASSAETQYFGPGTRLLVL.

This clonotype was seen at least ten times. The chain has TRBV12-3 or TRBV12-4 and TRBJ2-1, with D uncertain. The V end was cut by 3 bases, the J end by 8 bases, with 11 bases between. The CDR3 consists of 13 residues. The CDR3 reads CASSFALIHEQFF. The CDR3, as DNA: TGTGCCAGCAGTTTCGCTCTTATACATGAGCAGTTCTTC.

This clonotype has at least ten counts. This rearrangement joins TRBV5-1 to TRBJ2-1; D is perhaps TRBD1 or TRBD2 (5 bases each). The V gene's germline CDR1 is SGHRS and CDR2 YFSETQ. CDR3 length equals 14 residues. Trimming removed 3 bases from V and 7 bases from J, with 14 bases in between. The DNA of the CDR3 is TGCGCCAGCAGCTGGATGGGACGGCTGAATGAGCAGTTCTTC. It codes for CASSWMGRLNEQFF.

This clonotype was observed a handful of times. The genes are TRBV7-2 and TRBJ2-4, with D possibly matching TRBD1 (5 bases). CDR3 length equals 16 residues. Germline lookup yields CDR1 SGHTA and CDR2 FQGNSA. V lost 3 bases to trimming and J lost 0 bases, with 12 bases between them. CDR3 nucleotides: TGTGCCAGCAGCTTGTCGTCGACAGAAGCCAAAAACATTCAGTACTTC. Amino acids: CASSLSSTEAKNIQYF.

This clonotype was seen at least ten times. CDR3 nucleotide sequence: TGTGCCAGCACCATACTAGCGGGGGGACTTAACACCGGGGAGCTGTTTTTT. It yields the protein CASTILAGGLNTGELFF. J is TRBJ2-2 and V is TRBV7-9; 12 nucleotides line up with TRBD2. This CDR3 has 17 residues. The germline V gene encodes CDR1 SEHNR and CDR2 FQNEAQ (reference sequence). The junction had 8 bases not matched to a gene; V was cut back by 7 bases and J by 2 bases.

The chain uses TRBV6-2 or TRBV6-3 and TRBJ2-6; 8 bases line up with TRBD1. V was clipped by 6 bases and J by 0 bases; unmatched bases: 10. Per the germline V gene, CDR1 is MNHEY and CDR2 is SVGEGT. The CDR3 length is 18 residues. The CDR3 nucleotides are TGTGCCAGCAGGGGGTCGGCAGGGGGCCTCTCTGGGGCCAACGTCCTGACTTTC. Protein product: CASRGSAGGLSGANVLTF.

This clonotype was detected a few times. The chain uses TRBV2 and TRBJ1-2; 9 positions agree with TRBD1. Unmatched junction bases numbered 11, after V lost 8 bases and J lost 4 bases. From germline, CDR1 is SNHLY and CDR2 FYNNEI. This CDR3 region has 15 residues. CDR3 in amino acids: CASVPMPGQGYGYTF. CDR3 nucleotide sequence: TGTGCCAGCGTCCCAATGCCGGGACAGGGCTATGGCTACACCTTC.

This clonotype appeared many times. The chain joins TRBV7-9 to TRBJ1-5; D is possibly TRBD1 (5 bases). Between the trimmed V and J ends, which lost 5 bases and 2 bases, there was a span of 10 bases. Germline-derived CDR1 and CDR2 are SEHNR and FQNEAQ (reference sequence). This CDR3 spans 14 amino acids. This CDR3 reads CASSPGGGNQPQHF. Written as DNA, the CDR3 is TGTGCCAGCAGCCCTGGGGGGGGCAATCAGCCCCAGCATTTT. Full variable domain (remainder filled in from reference TRBV7-9 and TRBJ1-5): DTGVSQNPRHKITKRGQNVTFRCDPISEHNRLYWYRQTLGQGPEFLTYFQNEAQLEKSRLLSDRFSAERPKGSFSTLEIQRTEQGDSAMYLCASSPGGGNQPQHFGDGTRLSIL.

This clonotype has ten or more counts. The V gene is TRBV7-2, the J gene TRBJ1-1, with TRBD1 identical over 7 bases. The ends lost 6 bases at V and 1 base at J; junction bases unmatched: 5. The CDR3 has 14 residues. The germline gives CDR1 SGHTA, CDR2 FQGNSA. In nucleotides, the CDR3 is TGTGCCAGCAGTCCCTGGACAGGGAACACTGAAGCTTTCTTT. Its translation is CASSPWTGNTEAFF.

This clonotype was picked up many times. The V gene is TRBV7-2, the J gene TRBJ1-1, with TRBD1 matching 10 bases. The CDR3 spans 17 residues. Trimming took 5 bases from V and 2 from J; bases not matched to a gene: 11. Germline V gives CDR1 SGHTA, CDR2 FQGNSA. The CDR3 coding sequence is TGTGCCAGCAGCCCGAGACAGGGGGCGTACGTAAACACTGAAGCTTTCTTT. Translating it yields CASSPRQGAYVNTEAFF.

This clonotype has at least ten counts. This chain joins TRBV11-2 and TRBJ2-2, with 8 nucleotides matching TRBD2. CDR1 and CDR2 (germline): SGHAT, FQNNGV. The CDR3 runs to 15 residues. The ends lost 3 bases at V and 6 bases at J; junction bases unmatched: 6. CDR3 nucleotides: TGTGCCAGCAGCTTGGGACTAGTGGTCGCCGGGGAGCTGTTTTTT. Residues: CASSLGLVVAGELFF.

CDR3 region: CSAAQGETQYF. The DNA for the CDR3 is TGCAGTGCTGCCCAGGGGGAGACCCAGTACTTC. The chain is built from TRBV20-1 and TRBJ2-5, with D possibly matching TRBD1 (6 bases). Trimming cost V 5 bases and J 5 bases, with 9 bases left between them. CDR1 is DFQATT, CDR2 SNEGSKA, per germline (reference sequence). The CDR3 covers 11 residues.

A few counts support this clonotype. The chain combines TRBV20-1 with TRBJ2-2; 7 bases align to TRBD2. Germline assignment: CDR1 DFQATT and CDR2 SNEGSKA (reference sequence). The CDR3 contains 16 residues. The J segment lost 1 base and the V segment lost 1 base, leaving 6 bases of the junction unmatched. CDR3 nucleotides: TGCAGTGCTAGAGCGCAGCGGGAAAGGAACACCGGGGAGCTGTTTTTT. It yields the protein CSARAQRERNTGELFF.

This clonotype was detected a few times. V is TRBV19 and J is TRBJ2-7, with D possibly being TRBD2 (7 bases). The CDR3 totals 16 residues. Germline V gene data show CDR1 as LNHDA and CDR2 as SQIVND (reference sequence). V lost 0 bases and J 4 bases, leaving 16 bases between the germline ends. CDR3 loop: CASSIEGGRGAYEQYF. The CDR3 DNA reads as TGTGCCAGTAGTATAGAGGGGGGGCGCGGTGCATACGAGCAGTACTTC.

Ten or more counts support this clonotype. The chain recombines TRBV6-2 or TRBV6-3 with TRBJ2-6; 8 bases line up with TRBD1. After removal of 0 bases from V and 3 bases from J, the junction contained 16 bases not matched to a gene. The germline gives CDR1 MNHEY, CDR2 SVGEGT. There are 21 residues in the CDR3. CDR3 amino acids: CASSYSARTGLASDGANVLTF. The CDR3 bases are TGTGCCAGCAGTTACTCGGCCAGGACAGGGCTGGCTTCAGATGGGGCCAACGTCCTGACTTTC.

This clonotype was seen only a few times. The chain couples TRBV7-9 to TRBJ2-5; TRBD2 agrees at 9 bases. The CDR3 consists of 15 residues. The germline V gene has CDR1 SEHNR and CDR2 FQNEAQ (reference sequence). J lost 4 bases, V lost 4 bases, and 7 bases had no gene match. CDR3 residues: CASSSTTGLAETQYF. The CDR3 nucleotides read TGTGCCAGCAGCTCCACCACGGGACTAGCAGAGACCCAGTACTTC. Based on the CDR3 plus reference TRBV7-9 and TRBJ2-5, the full variable domain is DTGVSQNPRHKITKRGQNVTFRCDPISEHNRLYWYRQTLGQGPEFLTYFQNEAQLEKSRLLSDRFSAERPKGSFSTLEIQRTEQGDSAMYLCASSSTTGLAETQYFGPGTRLLVL.

This clonotype was detected ten times or more. The chain has TRBV5-1 and TRBJ2-2; 9 bases line up with TRBD2. The CDR3 is 17 amino acids. Losses at the gene ends were 3 bases for V and 2 bases for J; bases not matched to a gene: 8. Germline CDR1 SGHRS, CDR2 YFSETQ. CDR3 in DNA: TGCGCCAGCAGCTCCCACAGCGGGGGGACCAACACCGGGGAGCTGTTTTTT. Residues: CASSSHSGGTNTGELFF.